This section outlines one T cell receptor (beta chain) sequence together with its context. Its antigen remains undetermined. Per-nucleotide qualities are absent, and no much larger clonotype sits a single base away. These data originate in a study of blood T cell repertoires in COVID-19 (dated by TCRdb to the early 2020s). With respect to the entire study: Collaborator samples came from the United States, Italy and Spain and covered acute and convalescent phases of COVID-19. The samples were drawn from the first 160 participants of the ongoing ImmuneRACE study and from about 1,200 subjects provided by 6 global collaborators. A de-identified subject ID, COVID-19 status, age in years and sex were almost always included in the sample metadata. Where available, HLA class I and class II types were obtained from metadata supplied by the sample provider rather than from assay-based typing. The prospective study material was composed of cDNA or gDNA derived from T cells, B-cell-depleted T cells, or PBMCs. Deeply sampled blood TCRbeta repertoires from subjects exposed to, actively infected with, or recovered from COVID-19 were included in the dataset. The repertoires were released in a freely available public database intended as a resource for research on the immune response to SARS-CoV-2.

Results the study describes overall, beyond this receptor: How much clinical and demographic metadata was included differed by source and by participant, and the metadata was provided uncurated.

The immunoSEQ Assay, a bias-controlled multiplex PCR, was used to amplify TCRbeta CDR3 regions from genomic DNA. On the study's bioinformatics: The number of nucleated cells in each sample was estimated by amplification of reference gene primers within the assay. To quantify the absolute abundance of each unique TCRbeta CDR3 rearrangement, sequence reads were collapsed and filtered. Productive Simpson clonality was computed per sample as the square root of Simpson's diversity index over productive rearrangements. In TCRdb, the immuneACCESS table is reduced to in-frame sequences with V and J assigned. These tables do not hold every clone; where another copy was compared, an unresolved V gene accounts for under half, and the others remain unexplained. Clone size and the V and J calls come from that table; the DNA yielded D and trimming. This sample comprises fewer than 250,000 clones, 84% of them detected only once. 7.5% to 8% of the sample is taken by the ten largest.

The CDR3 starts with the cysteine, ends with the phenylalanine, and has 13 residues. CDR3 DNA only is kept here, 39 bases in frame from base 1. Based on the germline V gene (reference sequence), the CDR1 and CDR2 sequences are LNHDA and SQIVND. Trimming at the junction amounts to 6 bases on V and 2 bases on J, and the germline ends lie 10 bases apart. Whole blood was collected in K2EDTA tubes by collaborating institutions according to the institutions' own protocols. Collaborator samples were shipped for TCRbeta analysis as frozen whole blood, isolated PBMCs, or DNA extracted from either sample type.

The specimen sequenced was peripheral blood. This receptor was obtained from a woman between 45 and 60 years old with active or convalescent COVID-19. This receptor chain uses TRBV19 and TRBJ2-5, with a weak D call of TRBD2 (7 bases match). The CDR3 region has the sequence CASRRGGQETQYF. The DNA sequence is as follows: TGTGCCAGTAGAAGGGGGGGACAAGAGACCCAGTACTTC.